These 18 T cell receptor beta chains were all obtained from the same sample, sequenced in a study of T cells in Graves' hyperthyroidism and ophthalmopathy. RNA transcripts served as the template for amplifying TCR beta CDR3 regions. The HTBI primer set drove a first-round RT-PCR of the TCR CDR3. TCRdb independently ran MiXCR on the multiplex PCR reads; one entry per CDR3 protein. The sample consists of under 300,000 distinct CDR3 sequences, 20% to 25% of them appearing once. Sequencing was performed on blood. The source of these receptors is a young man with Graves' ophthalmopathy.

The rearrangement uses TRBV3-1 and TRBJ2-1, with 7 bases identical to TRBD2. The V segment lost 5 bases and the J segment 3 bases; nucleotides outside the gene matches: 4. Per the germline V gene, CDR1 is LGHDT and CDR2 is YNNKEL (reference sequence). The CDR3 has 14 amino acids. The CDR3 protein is CASSGSGGYNEQFF. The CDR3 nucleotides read TGTGCCAGCAGCGGGTCGGGGGGCTACAATGAGCAGTTCTTC.

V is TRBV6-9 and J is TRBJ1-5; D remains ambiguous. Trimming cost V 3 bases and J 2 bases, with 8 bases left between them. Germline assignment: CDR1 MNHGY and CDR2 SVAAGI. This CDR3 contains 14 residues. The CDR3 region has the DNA TGTGCCAGCAGTTACGGCATTGGCAATCAGCCCCAGCATTTT. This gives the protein CASSYGIGNQPQHF.

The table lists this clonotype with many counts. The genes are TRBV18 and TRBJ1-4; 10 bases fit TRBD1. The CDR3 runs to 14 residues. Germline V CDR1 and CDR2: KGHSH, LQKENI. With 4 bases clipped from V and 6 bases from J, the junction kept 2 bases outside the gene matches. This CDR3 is CASSLGTGDEKLFF. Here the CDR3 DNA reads TGTGCCAGCTCACTCGGGACAGGGGATGAAAAACTGTTTTTT.

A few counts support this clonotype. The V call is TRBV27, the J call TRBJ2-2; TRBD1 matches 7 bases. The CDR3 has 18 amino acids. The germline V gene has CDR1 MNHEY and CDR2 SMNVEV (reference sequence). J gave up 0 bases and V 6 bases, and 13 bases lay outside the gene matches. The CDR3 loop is CASSLRQGVSPNTGELFF. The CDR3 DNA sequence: TGTGCCAGCAGCCTGAGACAGGGCGTTAGTCCGAACACCGGGGAGCTGTTTTTT.

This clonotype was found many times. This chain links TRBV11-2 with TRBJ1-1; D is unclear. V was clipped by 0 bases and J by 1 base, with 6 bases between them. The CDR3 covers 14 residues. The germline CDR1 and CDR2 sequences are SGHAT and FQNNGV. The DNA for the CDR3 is TGTGCCAGCAGCTTAGAAACCGAGAACACTGAAGCTTTCTTT. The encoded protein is CASSLETENTEAFF.

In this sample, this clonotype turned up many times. The CDR3 sequence is CSAEGLAGAYEQYF. In DNA form, the CDR3 reads TGCAGTGCAGAGGGACTAGCGGGAGCCTACGAGCAGTACTTC. The chain carries TRBV20-1 and TRBJ2-7; the match to TRBD2 covers 14 bases. This CDR3 is 14 amino acids long. The junction had 3 bases not matched to a gene; V was cut back by 6 bases and J by 2 bases. CDR1 DFQATT and CDR2 SNEGSKA come from the germline V gene (reference sequence).

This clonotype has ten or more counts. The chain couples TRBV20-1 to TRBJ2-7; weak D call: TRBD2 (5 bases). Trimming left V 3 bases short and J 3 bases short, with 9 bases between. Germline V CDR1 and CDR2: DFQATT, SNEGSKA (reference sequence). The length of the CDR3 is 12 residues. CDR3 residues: CSARVRDYEQYF. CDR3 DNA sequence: TGCAGTGCTAGGGTCCGGGACTACGAGCAGTACTTC.

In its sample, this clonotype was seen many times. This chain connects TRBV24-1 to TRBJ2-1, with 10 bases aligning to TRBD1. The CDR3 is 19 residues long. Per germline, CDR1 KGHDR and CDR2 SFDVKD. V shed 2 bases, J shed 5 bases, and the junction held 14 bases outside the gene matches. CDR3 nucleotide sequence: TGTGCCACCAGTGATTGGGTTGGAGGACAGGGGGGGATGGACAATGAGCAGTTCTTC. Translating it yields CATSDWVGGQGGMDNEQFF.

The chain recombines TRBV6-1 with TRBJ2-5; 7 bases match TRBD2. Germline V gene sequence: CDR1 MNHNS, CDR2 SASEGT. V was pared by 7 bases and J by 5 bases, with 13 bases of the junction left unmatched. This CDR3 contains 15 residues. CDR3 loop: CASTTYGGREETQYF. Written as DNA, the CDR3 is TGTGCCAGCACCACGTATGGCGGGAGAGAGGAGACCCAGTACTTC.

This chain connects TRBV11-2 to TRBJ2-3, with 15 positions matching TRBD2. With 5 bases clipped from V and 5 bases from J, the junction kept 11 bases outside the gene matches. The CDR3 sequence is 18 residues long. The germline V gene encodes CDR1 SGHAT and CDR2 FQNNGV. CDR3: CASSRGTSGRPWGDTQYF. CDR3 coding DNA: TGTGCCAGCAGCAGGGGGACTAGCGGGAGGCCCTGGGGAGATACGCAGTATTTT.

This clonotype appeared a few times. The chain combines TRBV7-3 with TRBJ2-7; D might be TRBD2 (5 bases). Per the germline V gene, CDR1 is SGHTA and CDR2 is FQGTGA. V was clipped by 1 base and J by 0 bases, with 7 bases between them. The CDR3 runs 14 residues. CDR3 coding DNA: TGTGCCAGCAGCTTAAACGGGAACTCCTACGAGCAGTACTTC. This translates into CASSLNGNSYEQYF.

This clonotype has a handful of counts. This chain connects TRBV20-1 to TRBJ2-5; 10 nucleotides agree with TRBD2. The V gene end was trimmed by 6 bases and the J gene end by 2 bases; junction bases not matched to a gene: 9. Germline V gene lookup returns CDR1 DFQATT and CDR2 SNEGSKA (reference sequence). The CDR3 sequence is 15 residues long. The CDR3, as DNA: TGCAGTGCCTTGACCGGGACTAGCGTTCAAGAGACCCAGTACTTC. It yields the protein CSALTGTSVQETQYF.

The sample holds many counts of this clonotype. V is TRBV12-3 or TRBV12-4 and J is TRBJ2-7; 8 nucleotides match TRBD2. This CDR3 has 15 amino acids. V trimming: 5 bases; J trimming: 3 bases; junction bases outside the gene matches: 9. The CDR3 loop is CASSRRTGGDYEQYF. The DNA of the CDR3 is TGTGCCAGCAGTCGCCGAACGGGGGGGGACTACGAGCAGTACTTC.

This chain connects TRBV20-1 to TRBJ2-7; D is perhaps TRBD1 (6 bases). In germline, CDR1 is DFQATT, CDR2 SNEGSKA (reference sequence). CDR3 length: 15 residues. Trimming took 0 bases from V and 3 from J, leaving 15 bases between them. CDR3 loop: CSARDLRTANYEQYF. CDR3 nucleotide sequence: TGCAGTGCTAGAGACCTTCGGACAGCAAACTACGAGCAGTACTTC.

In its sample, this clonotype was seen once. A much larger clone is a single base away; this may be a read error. CDR3 residues: CASMWENGEQFF. The CDR3 bases are TGTGCCAGCATGTGGGAGAACGGTGAGCAGTTCTTC. The chain combines TRBV12-3 or TRBV12-4 with TRBJ2-1; tentative D call: TRBD2 (5 bases). Trimming pared 7 bases from V and 9 bases from J, leaving 13 bases between. This CDR3 spans 12 amino acids.

The CDR3 sequence: CASSPRGAAYEQYF. The CDR3 DNA follows: TGTGCCAGCAGCCCTAGAGGAGCGGCCTACGAGCAGTACTTC. The chain employs TRBV5-8 and TRBJ2-7; D is perhaps TRBD2 (5 bases). Trimming took 4 bases from V and 2 from J, leaving 13 bases between them. Germline values: CDR1 SGHTS, CDR2 YDEGEE. The CDR3 contains 14 residues.

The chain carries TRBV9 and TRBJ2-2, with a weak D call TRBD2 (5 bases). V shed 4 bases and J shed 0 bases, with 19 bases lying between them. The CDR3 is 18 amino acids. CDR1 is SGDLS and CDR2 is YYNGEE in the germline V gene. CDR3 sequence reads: CASSPIRGSQTNTGELFF. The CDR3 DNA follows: TGTGCCAGCAGCCCCATCCGGGGTTCCCAGACGAACACCGGGGAGCTGTTTTTT.

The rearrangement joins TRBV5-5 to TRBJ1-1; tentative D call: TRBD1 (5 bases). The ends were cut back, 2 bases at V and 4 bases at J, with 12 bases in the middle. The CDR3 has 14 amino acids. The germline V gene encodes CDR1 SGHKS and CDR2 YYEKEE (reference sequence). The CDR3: CASSLSAGITEAFF. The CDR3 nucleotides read TGTGCCAGCAGCTTAAGTGCAGGGATCACTGAAGCTTTCTTT.